A single TCR beta chain is shown here with its context. What it recognizes is unknown. This entry is derived from a study of OX40 agonist ivuxolimab in advanced cancers. On the study more broadly: Hepatocellular carcinoma, melanoma, renal cell or head and neck cancer was diagnosed in the dose-escalation patients. General study results and limits: It was also the case that some nonresponders had low normalized T-cell clonal expansion.

TCRdb's copy holds only in-frame clones and misses some; the assay was immunoSEQ multiplex PCR. The sample records about 50,000 clones, about nine tenths being singletons. Sequenced here: CD4+ or CD8+ T cells sorted from blood, sampled in a trial of the OX40 agonist ivuxolimab. The TCR sequence derives from an adult with an advanced solid tumor such as melanoma, head and neck, liver or kidney cancer.

CDR3 nucleotide sequence: TGCAGTGCCCTCGCCGGGGAGCTGTTTTTT. Translating it yields CSALAGELFF. The genes are TRBV20-1 and TRBJ2-2, with D hard to call. Germline CDR1 reads DFQATT; CDR2 reads SNEGSKA (reference sequence). There are 10 residues in the CDR3. The V and J ends lost 6 bases and 6 bases respectively, with 5 bases between them.